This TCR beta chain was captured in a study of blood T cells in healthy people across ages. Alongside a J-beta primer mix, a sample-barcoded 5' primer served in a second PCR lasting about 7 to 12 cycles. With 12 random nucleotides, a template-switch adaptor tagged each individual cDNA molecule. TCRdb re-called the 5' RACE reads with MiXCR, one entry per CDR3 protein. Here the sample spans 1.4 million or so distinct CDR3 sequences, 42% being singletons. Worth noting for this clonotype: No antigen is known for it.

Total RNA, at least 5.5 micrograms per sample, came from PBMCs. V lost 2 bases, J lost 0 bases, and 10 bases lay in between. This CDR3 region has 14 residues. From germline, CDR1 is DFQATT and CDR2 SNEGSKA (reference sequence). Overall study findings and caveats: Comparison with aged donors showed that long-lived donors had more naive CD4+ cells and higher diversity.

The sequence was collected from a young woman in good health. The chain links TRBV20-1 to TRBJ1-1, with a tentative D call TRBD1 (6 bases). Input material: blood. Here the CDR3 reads CSARLGGLNTEAFF. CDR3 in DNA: TGCAGTGCTAGATTGGGGGGCTTGAACACTGAAGCTTTCTTT.